This T cell receptor (beta chain) was retrieved from a study of T cell responses to AZD1222 COVID-19 vaccine. Study at large: Timing groups of about 4 and about 12 weeks for second doses were pooled. Study results and caveats: The donors showed a predominance of white British ancestry and of females, with possible underestimation of clonal diversity. No day 14 peak samples; only post-peak repertoires were characterized.

A word on this clone: Its antigen is undetermined.

The CDR3 is 16 residues long. Deletions cut 3 bases from V and 4 bases from J, with 15 bases between. The V gene's germline CDR1 is PRHDT and CDR2 FYEKMQ (reference sequence). Sequencing used immunoSEQ multiplex PCR; TCRdb keeps in-frame clones, though not all of them. Of 95,000 to 150,000 clones in the sample, around 87% were seen once. This TCR derives from an adult in good health. The chain has TRBV13 and TRBJ1-4; D gene ambiguous. The material was peripheral blood, obtained on day 0 of AZD1222 vaccination. The CDR3 here is CASSLKGSGGNEKLFF. The CDR3 DNA is TGTGCCAGCAGCTTGAAAGGATCTGGAGGTAATGAAAAACTGTTTTTT.